A single sample gave rise to the 4 T cell receptor beta chains below, sequenced in a study of cytomegalovirus exposure and HLA in healthy donors. The PCR had 60 Vbeta and 13 Jbeta primers. The method was immunoSEQ multiplex PCR; TCRdb's version includes in-frame clones alone and lacks a portion of them. The sample gives roughly 180,000 clones, approximately 85% of which show up once; under 5% is in the top ten. Sequencing input: PBMCs. The receptors shown here come from a girl aged 5-17 years in good health and CMV-seropositive.

This clone was observed a few times. The chain combines TRBV10-3 with TRBJ1-1; tentatively, D is TRBD1 (5 bases). Trimming cost V 4 bases and J 2 bases, with 14 bases left between them. CDR3 length: 15 residues. Germline CDR1 and CDR2: ENHRY and SYGVKD. Written as DNA, the CDR3 is TGTGCCATCAGTGCCTCGTGGGGCCCCAACACTGAAGCTTTCTTT. Translating it yields CAISASWGPNTEAFF.

As to this clone: The sample contains more than one DNA sequence encoding this CDR3. The CDR3 region is CASSTGNTEAFF. DNA for the CDR3: TGTGCCAGTAGCACCGGGAACACTGAAGCTTTCTTT. This sequence joins TRBV19 and TRBJ1-1, with no clear D. CDR1 and CDR2 from the germline V gene are LNHDA and SQIVND (reference sequence). The CDR3 loop spans 12 amino acids. Trimming took off 6 bases at V and 1 base at J, with 6 bases between the two ends.

The chain uses TRBV27 and TRBJ1-6; 9 nucleotides match TRBD1. J was trimmed by 7 bases and V by 2 bases; bases with no gene match: 9. There are 17 residues in the CDR3. The germline CDR1 and CDR2 sequences are MNHEY and SMNVEV (reference sequence). The CDR3 reads CASSLRAWDRENSPLHF. CDR3 coding DNA: TGTGCCAGCAGTTTAAGGGCCTGGGACAGGGAGAATTCACCCCTCCACTTT.

This clone was recorded only once. This sequence joins TRBV28 and TRBJ1-4, with TRBD1 identical over 7 bases. The ends lost 8 bases at V and 8 bases at J; junction bases unmatched: 11. This CDR3 contains 14 residues. CDR1 and CDR2 from the germline V gene are MDHEN and SYDVKM. CDR3 in amino acids: CASGGTVPREKLFF. In DNA, the CDR3 is TGTGCCAGCGGGGGGACAGTCCCTAGGGAAAAACTGTTTTTT.